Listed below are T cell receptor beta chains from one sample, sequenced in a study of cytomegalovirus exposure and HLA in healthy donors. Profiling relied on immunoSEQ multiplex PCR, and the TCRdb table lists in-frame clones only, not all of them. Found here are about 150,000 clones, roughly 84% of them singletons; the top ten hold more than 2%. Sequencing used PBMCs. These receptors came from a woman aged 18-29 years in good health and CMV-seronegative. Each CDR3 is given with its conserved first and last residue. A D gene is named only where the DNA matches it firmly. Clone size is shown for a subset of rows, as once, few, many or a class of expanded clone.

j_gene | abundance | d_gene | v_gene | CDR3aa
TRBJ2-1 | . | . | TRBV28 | CASSSRIEQFF
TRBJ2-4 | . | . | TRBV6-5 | CASSFGEQNIQYF
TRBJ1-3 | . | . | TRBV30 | CAWSPRSSGNTIYF
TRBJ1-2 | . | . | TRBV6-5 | CASSYSSANYGYTF
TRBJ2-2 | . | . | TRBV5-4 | CASSHGLPRDTGELFF
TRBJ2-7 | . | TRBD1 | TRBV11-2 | CASSRLGTGSGEQYF
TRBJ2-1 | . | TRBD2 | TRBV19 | CASSTPGSGYNEQFF
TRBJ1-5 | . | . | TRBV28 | CASSFPGLYQPQHF
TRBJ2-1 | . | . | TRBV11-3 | CASSSTPRGFNEQFF
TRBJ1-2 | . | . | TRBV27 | CASTTPGGGYGYTF
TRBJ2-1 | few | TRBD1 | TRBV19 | CASTGTGYNEQFF
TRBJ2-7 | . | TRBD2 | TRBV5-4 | CASSPGLAGGLSYEQYF
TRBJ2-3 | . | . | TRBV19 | CASSIRTTSTDTQYF
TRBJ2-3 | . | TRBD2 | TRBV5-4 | CASSPPGTSTDTQYF
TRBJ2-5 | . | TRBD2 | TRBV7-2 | CASSLVAGVSETQYF
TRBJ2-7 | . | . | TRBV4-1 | CASSQEHLGTSEQYF
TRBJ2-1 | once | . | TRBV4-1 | CASSQEWASEQFF
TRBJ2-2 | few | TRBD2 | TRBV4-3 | CASSQDPGREGAGELFF
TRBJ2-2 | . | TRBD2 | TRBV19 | CASSMGLASGELFF
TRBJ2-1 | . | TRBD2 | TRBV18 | CASSRTSGPYNEQFF
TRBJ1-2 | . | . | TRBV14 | CASSPVDGALGGYTF
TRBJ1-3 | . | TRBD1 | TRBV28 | CASSPTGFAGNTIYF
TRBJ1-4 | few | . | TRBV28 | CASSSPPLSGAGRGEKLFF
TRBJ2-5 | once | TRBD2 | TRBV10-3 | CAISGVLAGDPTGETQYF
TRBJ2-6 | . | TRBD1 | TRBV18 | CASTSRQGAGANVLTF
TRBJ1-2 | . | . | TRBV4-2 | CASSLRPGANYGYTF
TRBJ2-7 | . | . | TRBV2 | CASSGEGLEQYF
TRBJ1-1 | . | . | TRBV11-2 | CASSPRIRTEAFF
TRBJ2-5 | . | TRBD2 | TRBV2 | CASSEGGSGETQYF
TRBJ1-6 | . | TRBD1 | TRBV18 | CASSPRQGDRSPLHF
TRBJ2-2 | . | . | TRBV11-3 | CASSFSQGNTGELFF
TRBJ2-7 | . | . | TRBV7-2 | CASSLGGERDEQYF